The source of this T cell receptor beta chain is a study of T-cell memory formation after mild COVID-19. Points from the study as a whole: The main location of contracting CD4+ clones was CM and EM, and that of contracting CD8+ clones was EMRA. Among clones contracting day 15 to 85, CD4/CD8 was balanced, whereas later expanders leaned CD4+.

Germline CDR1 and CDR2: SNHLY and FYNNEI. The CDR3 length is 16 residues. Trimming shortened V by 10 bases and J by 0 bases, and 16 bases separated the two germline ends. This clonotype has just a few counts. Its cognate antigen is unknown. Each CDR3 protein gets one entry after TCRdb re-called the 5' RACE reads with MiXCR. This table holds over 350,000 distinct CDR3 sequences, roughly 15% found once. The chain is built from TRBV2 and TRBJ2-6, with D perhaps matching TRBD1 (5 bases). The clonotype was recovered from a man younger than 35 who had mild COVID-19 (a few samples of this study predate the infection). Cell type and time point are not known. The sample taken for sequencing was PBMCs or a T cell subset sorted from them (not recorded which). CDR3 sequence: CATGQGPSSGANVLTF. CDR3 nucleotides: TGTGCCACCGGGCAGGGCCCGAGCTCTGGGGCCAACGTCCTGACTTTC.